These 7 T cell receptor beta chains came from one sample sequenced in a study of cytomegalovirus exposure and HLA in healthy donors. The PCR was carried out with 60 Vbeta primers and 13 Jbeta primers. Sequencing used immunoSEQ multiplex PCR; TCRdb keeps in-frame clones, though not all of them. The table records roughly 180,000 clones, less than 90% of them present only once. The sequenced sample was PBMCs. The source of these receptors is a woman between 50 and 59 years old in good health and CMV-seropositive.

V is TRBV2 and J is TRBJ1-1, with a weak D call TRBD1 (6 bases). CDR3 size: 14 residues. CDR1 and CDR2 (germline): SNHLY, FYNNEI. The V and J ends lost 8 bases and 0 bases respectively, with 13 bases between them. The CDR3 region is CASGTSKMNTEAFF. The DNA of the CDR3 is TGTGCCAGCGGGACATCAAAAATGAACACTGAAGCTTTCTTT.

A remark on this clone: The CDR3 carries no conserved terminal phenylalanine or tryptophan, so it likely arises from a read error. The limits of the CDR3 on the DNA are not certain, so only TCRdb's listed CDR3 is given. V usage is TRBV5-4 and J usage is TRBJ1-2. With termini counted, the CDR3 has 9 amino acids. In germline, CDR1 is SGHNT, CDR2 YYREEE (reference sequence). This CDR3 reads CASSQLPLR.

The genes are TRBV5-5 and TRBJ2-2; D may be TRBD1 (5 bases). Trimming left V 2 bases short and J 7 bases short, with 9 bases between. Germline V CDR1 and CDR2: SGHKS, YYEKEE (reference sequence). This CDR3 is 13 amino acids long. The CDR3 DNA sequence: TGTGCCAGCAGCTTTCAGGGCGACGGGGAGCTGTTTTTT. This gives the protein CASSFQGDGELFF.

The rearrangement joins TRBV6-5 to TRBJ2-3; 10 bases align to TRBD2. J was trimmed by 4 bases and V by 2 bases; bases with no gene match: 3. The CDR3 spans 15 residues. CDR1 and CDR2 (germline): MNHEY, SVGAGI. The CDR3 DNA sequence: TGTGCCAGCAGTTACGGGACTAGCGAGTCAGATACGCAGTATTTT. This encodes CASSYGTSESDTQYF.

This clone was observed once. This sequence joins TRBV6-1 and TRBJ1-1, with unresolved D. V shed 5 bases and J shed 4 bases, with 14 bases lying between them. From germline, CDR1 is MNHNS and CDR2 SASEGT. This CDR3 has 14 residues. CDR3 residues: CASSLRKDGTEAFF. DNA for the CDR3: TGTGCCAGCAGTCTCAGGAAAGACGGCACTGAAGCTTTCTTT.

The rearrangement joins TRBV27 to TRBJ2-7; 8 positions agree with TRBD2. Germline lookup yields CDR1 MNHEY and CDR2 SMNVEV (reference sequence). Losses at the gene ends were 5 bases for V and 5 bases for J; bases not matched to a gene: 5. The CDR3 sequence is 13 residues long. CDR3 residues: CASSPSGSNEQYF. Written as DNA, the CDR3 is TGTGCCAGCAGTCCAAGCGGGAGCAACGAGCAGTACTTC.

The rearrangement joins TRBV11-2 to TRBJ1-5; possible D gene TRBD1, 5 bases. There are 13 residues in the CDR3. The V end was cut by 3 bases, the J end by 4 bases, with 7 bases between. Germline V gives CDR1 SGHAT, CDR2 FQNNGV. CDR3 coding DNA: TGTGCCAGCAGCTTGGGGCTGAATCAGCCCCAGCATTTT. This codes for CASSLGLNQPQHF.